These 10 T cell receptor beta chains came from one sample sequenced in a study of T cell repertoires in cytomegalovirus infection. TCRdb reanalysed the reads using MiXCR and keeps one entry per CDR3 protein. The sample carries a few hundred thousand distinct CDR3 sequences, 22% recorded once. Sequenced sample: CD8+ T cells from PBMCs. These receptors came from a human donor in good health (CMV status not recorded). Some clones in this sample may be carry-over from other donors' samples.

This clonotype has a handful of counts. V and J are TRBV7-8 and TRBJ2-1; D tentatively fits TRBD1 or TRBD2 (5 bases each). The CDR3 has 16 residues. V shed 5 bases and J shed 4 bases, with 18 bases lying between them. Germline values: CDR1 SGHVS, CDR2 FQNEAQ. CDR3 protein: CASSPFPGPPYNEQFF. The CDR3 DNA reads TGTGCCAGCAGCCCCTTCCCGGGACCCCCTTACAATGAGCAGTTCTTC.

The chain employs TRBV27 and TRBJ2-7, with D uncertain. Trimming took 6 bases from V and 3 from J, leaving 12 bases between them. This CDR3 spans 13 amino acids. CDR1 and CDR2 (germline): MNHEY, SMNVEV (reference sequence). Here the CDR3 DNA reads TGTGCCAGCAGGACATCTGCGTACTACGAGCAGTACTTC. This gives the protein CASRTSAYYEQYF.

The chain employs TRBV10-3 and TRBJ2-2; possible D gene TRBD2, 5 bases. With 2 bases removed from V and 0 bases from J, the gap between germline ends came to 10 bases. CDR3 size: 16 residues. Germline V gene lookup returns CDR1 ENHRY and CDR2 SYGVKD. CDR3 loop: CAISEHSGANTGELFF. CDR3 sequence (DNA): TGTGCCATCAGTGAGCACTCCGGGGCGAACACCGGGGAGCTGTTTTTT.

This clonotype turned up a few times. V and J are TRBV20-1 and TRBJ2-1; a weak D match, TRBD2 (7 bases). Germline CDR1 is DFQATT and CDR2 is SNEGSKA (reference sequence). The CDR3 totals 17 residues. V was shortened by 2 bases and J by 2 bases, with 19 bases between the two germline ends. CDR3 in DNA: TGCAGTGCTAGACATAACGCCGGGGGGCCTGCCTACAATGAGCAGTTCTTC. It translates to CSARHNAGGPAYNEQFF.

This clonotype came up many times. The chain joins TRBV7-9 to TRBJ2-7, with D possibly being TRBD1 or TRBD2 (6 bases each). Trimming stripped 8 bases from V and 7 bases from J, with 15 bases between. The CDR3 has 12 residues. Looked up from germline, CDR1 is SEHNR and CDR2 is FQNEAQ (reference sequence). The CDR3 spells CASGGPREEQYF. CDR3 bases: TGTGCCAGCGGGGGGCCACGGGAGGAGCAGTACTTC.

J is TRBJ2-5 and V is TRBV12-3 or TRBV12-4; D uncertain. The V gene lost 2 bases and the J gene lost 1 base, with 8 bases spanning the gap. The CDR3 runs 14 residues. The chain's CDR3 is CASSLLGPQETQYF. In nucleotides, the CDR3 is TGTGCCAGCAGTTTATTAGGGCCCCAAGAGACCCAGTACTTC.

The sample holds a few counts of this clonotype. V gene TRBV28 combines with J gene TRBJ2-5; 10 nucleotides line up with TRBD1. V dropped 3 bases and J dropped 2; count of bases not matched to a gene: 6. Germline V gene data show CDR1 as MDHEN and CDR2 as SYDVKM. The CDR3 loop spans 16 amino acids. CDR3 nucleotides: TGTGCCAGCAGTTTCCCTCGGACAGGGGGACAAGAGACCCAGTACTTC. Its translation is CASSFPRTGGQETQYF.

This clonotype occurred a few times. The chain combines TRBV6-2 or TRBV6-3 with TRBJ2-5, with TRBD1 matching over 8 bases. This CDR3 spans 17 amino acids. The V and J ends lost 7 bases and 0 bases, in that order; junction bases with no gene match: 13. CDR1 is MNHEY, CDR2 SVGEGT, per germline. The CDR3 DNA is TGTGCCAGCACCAACCCGCTGGGACAGGACCACCAAGAGACCCAGTACTTC. Residues: CASTNPLGQDHQETQYF.

This clonotype was counted a few times. V usage is TRBV6-8 and J usage is TRBJ2-5; 12 positions agree with TRBD2. The trim removed 2 bases at V and 1 base at J, leaving 5 bases unmatched. Germline CDR1 and CDR2: MNHGY and SAAAGT. This CDR3 spans 17 amino acids. The CDR3 bases are TGTGCCAGCAGTTACGATACTAGCGGGGGGTTCCAAGAGACCCAGTACTTC. It translates to CASSYDTSGGFQETQYF.

This clonotype was recorded a few times. This chain uses TRBV28 with TRBJ2-7; a possible D gene is TRBD1 (5 bases). The CDR3 spans 14 residues. V was pared by 0 bases and J by 0 bases, with 6 bases between. CDR1 is MDHEN and CDR2 is SYDVKM in the germline V gene. The CDR3 DNA reads as TGTGCCAGCAGTTTATGGCAGGGCTCCTACGAGCAGTACTTC. It is translated as CASSLWQGSYEQYF.